The TCR beta chain under discussion was sequenced for a study of T cells in Graves' hyperthyroidism and ophthalmopathy. Notes on the study in general: Most expanded thyroid clonotypes above 0.001 recurred in blood.

If no ophthalmopathy progression occurred within 18 months, Graves' hyperthyroidism was stable. Newly diagnosed hyperthyroidism, duration under 2 months, in patients aged 18 to 65. This clonotype was seen only once. Its cognate antigen is unknown. The junction shows a germline mismatch at one end, possibly a read error. Germline V gene sequence: CDR1 SGHTA, CDR2 FQGNSA. The CDR3 is 14 amino acids. RNA transcripts were the template for amplifying TCR beta CDR3 regions. An initial round of RT-PCR targeting the TCR CDR3 relied on the HTBI primer set. MiXCR, applied by TCRdb to the multiplex PCR reads, yields one record per CDR3 protein. Counted here are approximately 590,000 distinct CDR3 sequences, about 43% occurring once; the ten biggest clones make up 8.2%.

Sequenced input: peripheral blood or thyroid tissue (not recorded which). The chain has TRBV7-2 and TRBJ2-7, with TRBD1 as a possible D gene (5 bases). The clonotype originates from a woman aged 18-29 years with Graves' hyperthyroidism. The CDR3 loop is CASSLRTGTYEQCF. The CDR3 region has the DNA TGTGCCAGCAGCTTAAGAACAGGCACCTACGAGCAGTGCTTC.